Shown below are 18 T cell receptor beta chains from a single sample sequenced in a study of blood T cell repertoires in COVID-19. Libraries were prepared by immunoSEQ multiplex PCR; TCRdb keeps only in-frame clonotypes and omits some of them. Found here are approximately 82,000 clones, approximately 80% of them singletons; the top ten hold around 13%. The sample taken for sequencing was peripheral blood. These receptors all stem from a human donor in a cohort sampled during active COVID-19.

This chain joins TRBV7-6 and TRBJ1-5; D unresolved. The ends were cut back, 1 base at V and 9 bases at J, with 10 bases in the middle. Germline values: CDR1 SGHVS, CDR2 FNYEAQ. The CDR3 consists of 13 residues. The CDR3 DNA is TGTGCCAGCAGCTTAGAGCGTACGCGGCCCCAGCATTTT. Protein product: CASSLERTRPQHF.

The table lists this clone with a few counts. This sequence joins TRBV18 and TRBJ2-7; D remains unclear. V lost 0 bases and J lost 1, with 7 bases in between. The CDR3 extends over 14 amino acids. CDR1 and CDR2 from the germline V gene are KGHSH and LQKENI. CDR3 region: CASSPPLQSYEQYF. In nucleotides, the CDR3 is TGTGCCAGCTCACCACCGTTACAGTCCTACGAGCAGTACTTC.

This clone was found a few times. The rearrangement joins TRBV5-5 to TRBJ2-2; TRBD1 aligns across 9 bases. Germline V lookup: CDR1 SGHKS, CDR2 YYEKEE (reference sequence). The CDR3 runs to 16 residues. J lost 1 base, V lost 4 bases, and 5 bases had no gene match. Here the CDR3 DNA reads TGTGCCAGCAGCGGAGGGACAGGGATGAACACCGGGGAGCTGTTTTTT. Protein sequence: CASSGGTGMNTGELFF.

In DNA, the CDR3 is TGTGCCAGCAGCCGACCGGGACTAGCGTCTGGGGCCAACGTCCTGACTTTC. This gives the protein CASSRPGLASGANVLTF. The V gene is TRBV11-2, the J gene TRBJ2-6; 10 nucleotides align to TRBD2. CDR3 size: 17 residues. J was trimmed by 1 base and V by 5 bases; bases with no gene match: 5. Germline CDR1 SGHAT, CDR2 FQNNGV.

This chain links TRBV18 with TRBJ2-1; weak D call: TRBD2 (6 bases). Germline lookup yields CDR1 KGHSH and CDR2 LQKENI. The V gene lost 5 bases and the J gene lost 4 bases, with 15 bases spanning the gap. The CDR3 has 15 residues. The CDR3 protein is CASSVGRRDYNEQFF. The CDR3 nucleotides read TGTGCCAGCTCAGTCGGCAGGAGGGATTACAATGAGCAGTTCTTC.

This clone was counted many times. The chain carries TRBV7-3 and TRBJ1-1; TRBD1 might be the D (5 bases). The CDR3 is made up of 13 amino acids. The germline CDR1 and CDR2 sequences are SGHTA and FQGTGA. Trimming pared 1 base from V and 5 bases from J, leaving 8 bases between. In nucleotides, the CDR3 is TGTGCCAGCAGCTTAATGGCAGGGACTGAAGCTTTCTTT. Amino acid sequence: CASSLMAGTEAFF.

The CDR3 reads CASRRQGGTEAFF. DNA of the CDR3: TGTGCCAGCAGGAGACAGGGGGGCACTGAAGCTTTCTTT. This sequence joins TRBV28 and TRBJ1-1, with 9 bases lining up with TRBD1. The germline CDR1 and CDR2 sequences are MDHEN and SYDVKM. This CDR3 spans 13 amino acids. J was trimmed by 4 bases and V by 6 bases; bases with no gene match: 3.

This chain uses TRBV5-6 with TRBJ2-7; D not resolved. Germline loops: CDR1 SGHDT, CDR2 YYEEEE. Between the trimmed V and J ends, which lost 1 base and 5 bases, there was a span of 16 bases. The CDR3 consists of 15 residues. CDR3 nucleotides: TGTGCCAGCAGCTTGTCATATATCCAGGCCCACGAGCAGTACTTC. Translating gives CASSLSYIQAHEQYF.

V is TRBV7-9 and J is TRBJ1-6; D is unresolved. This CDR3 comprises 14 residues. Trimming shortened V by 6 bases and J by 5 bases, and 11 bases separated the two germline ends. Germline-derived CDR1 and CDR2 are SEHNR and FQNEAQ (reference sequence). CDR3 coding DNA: TGTGCCAGCAGAGAGAGGCAGCATAATTCACCCCTCCACTTT. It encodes CASRERQHNSPLHF.

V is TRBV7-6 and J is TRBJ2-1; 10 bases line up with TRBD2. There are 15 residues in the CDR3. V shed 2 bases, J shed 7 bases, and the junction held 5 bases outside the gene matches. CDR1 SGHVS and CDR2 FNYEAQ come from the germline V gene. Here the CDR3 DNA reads TGTGCCAGCAGCTTACTACTAGCGGGGTATAATGAGCAGTTCTTC. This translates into CASSLLLAGYNEQFF.

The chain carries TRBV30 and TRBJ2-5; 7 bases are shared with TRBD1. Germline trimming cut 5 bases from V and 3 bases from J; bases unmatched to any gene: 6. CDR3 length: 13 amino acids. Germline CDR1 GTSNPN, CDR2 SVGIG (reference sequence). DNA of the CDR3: TGTGCCTGGTCGACAGGGTCCGAAGAGACCCAGTACTTC. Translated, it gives CAWSTGSEETQYF.

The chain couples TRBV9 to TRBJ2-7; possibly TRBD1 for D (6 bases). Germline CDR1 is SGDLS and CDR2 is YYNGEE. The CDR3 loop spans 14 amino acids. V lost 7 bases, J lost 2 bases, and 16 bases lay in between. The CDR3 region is CASARGRGAYEQYF. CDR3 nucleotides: TGTGCCAGCGCCAGGGGTCGAGGTGCCTACGAGCAGTACTTC. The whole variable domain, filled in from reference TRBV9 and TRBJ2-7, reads DSGVTQTPKHLITATGQRVTLRCSPRSGDLSVYWYQQSLDQGLQFLIQYYNGEERAKGNILERFSAQQFPDLHSELNLSSLELGDSALYFCASARGRGAYEQYFGPGTRLTVT.

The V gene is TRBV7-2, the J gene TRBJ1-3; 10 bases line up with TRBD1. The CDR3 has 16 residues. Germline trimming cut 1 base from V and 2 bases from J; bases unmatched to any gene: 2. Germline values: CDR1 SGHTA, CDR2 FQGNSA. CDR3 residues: CASSLVGTGAGNTIYF. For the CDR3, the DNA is TGTGCCAGCAGCTTAGTGGGGACAGGGGCTGGAAACACCATATATTTT. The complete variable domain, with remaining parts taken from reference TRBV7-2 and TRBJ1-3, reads GAGVSQSPSNKVTEKGKDVELRCDPISGHTALYWYRQSLGQGLEFLIYFQGNSAPDKSGLPSDRFSAERTGGSVSTLTIQRTQQEDSAVYLCASSLVGTGAGNTIYFGEGSWLTVV.

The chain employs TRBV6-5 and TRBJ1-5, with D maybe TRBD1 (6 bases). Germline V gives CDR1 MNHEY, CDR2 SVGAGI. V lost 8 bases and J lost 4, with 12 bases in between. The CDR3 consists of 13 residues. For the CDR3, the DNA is TGTGCCAGCCGGCGACAGGCAAATCAGCCCCAGCATTTT. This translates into CASRRQANQPQHF.

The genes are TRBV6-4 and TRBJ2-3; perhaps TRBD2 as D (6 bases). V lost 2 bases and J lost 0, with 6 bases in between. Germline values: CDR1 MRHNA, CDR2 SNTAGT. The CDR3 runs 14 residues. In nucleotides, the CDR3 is TGTGCCAGCAGTGACGGGACTAGCACAGATACGCAGTATTTT. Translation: CASSDGTSTDTQYF.

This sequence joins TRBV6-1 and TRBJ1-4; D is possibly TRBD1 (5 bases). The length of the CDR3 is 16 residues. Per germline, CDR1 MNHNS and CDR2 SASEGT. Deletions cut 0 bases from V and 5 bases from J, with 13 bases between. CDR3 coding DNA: TGTGCCAGCAGTGAAGCGCGTTGGGGCGTGAATGAAAAACTGTTTTTT. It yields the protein CASSEARWGVNEKLFF.

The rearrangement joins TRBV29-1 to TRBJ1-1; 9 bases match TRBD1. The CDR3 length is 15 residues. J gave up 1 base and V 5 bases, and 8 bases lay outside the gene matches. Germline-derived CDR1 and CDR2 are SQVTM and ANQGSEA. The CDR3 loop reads CSVSGLQGANTEAFF. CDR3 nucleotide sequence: TGCAGCGTTTCAGGGTTACAGGGGGCGAACACTGAAGCTTTCTTT.

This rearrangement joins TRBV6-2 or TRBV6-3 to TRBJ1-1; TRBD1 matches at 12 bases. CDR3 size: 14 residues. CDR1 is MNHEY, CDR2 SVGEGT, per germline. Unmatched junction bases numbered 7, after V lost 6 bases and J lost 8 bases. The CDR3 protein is CASSRPGTGGEAFF. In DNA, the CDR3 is TGTGCCAGCAGCCGACCCGGGACAGGGGGCGAAGCTTTCTTT.